Given below is one T cell receptor (beta chain) in context. Its antigen is unidentified. The sample comes from a study of radiotherapy plus CTLA-4 blockade in lung cancer. This CDR3 comprises 16 residues. CDR1 MDHEN and CDR2 SYDVKM come from the germline V gene. Between the trimmed V and J ends, which lost 8 bases and 0 bases, there was a span of 20 bases. Whole-study results and caveats: Increased serum interferon-beta after radiation also reportedly predicted response strongly.

This table comes from immunoSEQ multiplex PCR, and its TCRdb copy is limited to in-frame clones, with some not included. The sample lists around 50,000 clones, 86% occurring once. This TCR was sampled from a human donor with non-small cell lung cancer that progressed on radiotherapy plus ipilimumab. Some clones in this sample may be carry-over from other donors' samples. The chain links TRBV28 to TRBJ2-7, with D maybe TRBD2 (6 bases). The sample in question was peripheral blood, obtained from a patient treated with radiotherapy plus ipilimumab. The CDR3 is CASYNGGAGNSYEQYF. CDR3 in DNA: TGTGCCAGCTACAACGGCGGGGCAGGGAACTCCTACGAGCAGTACTTC.